A single sample gave rise to the 20 T cell receptor beta chains below, sequenced in a study of T cells of healthy individuals. One entry per CDR3 protein, called by TCRdb with MiXCR from the 5' RACE reads. The profile shows about 96,000 distinct CDR3 sequences, 17% of them singletons. The receptors derive from a human donor in good health.

V is TRBV3-1 and J is TRBJ1-5, with D possibly matching TRBD1 (6 bases). CDR1 and CDR2 from the germline V gene are LGHDT and YNNKEL (reference sequence). This CDR3 spans 14 amino acids. Trimming pared 5 bases from V and 4 bases from J, leaving 12 bases between. CDR3 bases: TGTGCCAGCAGCTCGACAGGCACTAATCAGCCCCAGCATTTT. Its translation is CASSSTGTNQPQHF.

CDR3 residues: CASSLGGGLFF. The CDR3 nucleotides read TGTGCCAGCAGTTTAGGGGGAGGGCTGTTCTTC. The genes are TRBV28 and TRBJ2-1; 7 bases align to TRBD2. Germline values: CDR1 MDHEN, CDR2 SYDVKM. The J segment lost 15 bases and the V segment lost 2 bases, leaving 4 bases of the junction unmatched. This CDR3 region has 11 residues.

A few counts support this clonotype. This chain's CDR3 is CASSFGSRAGGEQFF. CDR3 DNA sequence: TGCGCCAGCAGCTTCGGGTCTAGGGCCGGGGGTGAGCAGTTCTTC. V gene TRBV5-1 combines with J gene TRBJ2-1; perhaps TRBD2 as D (6 bases). Germline V CDR1 and CDR2: SGHRS, YFSETQ. The CDR3 length is 15 residues. Trimming pared 2 bases from V and 9 bases from J, leaving 18 bases between.

Regarding this clonotype: Germline is not matched at one junction end, which may reflect a read error. J is TRBJ1-5 and V is TRBV5-5, with D perhaps TRBD1 (5 bases). Germline assignment: CDR1 SGHKS and CDR2 YYEKEE (reference sequence). The CDR3 extends over 16 amino acids. The CDR3 DNA is TGTGCCAGCAGCCTGGACCGGCAGGGCCAGAATCAGCACCAGCATTTT. It yields the protein CASSLDRQGQNQHQHF.

This clonotype was detected only a few times. The CDR3 nucleotides read TGCGCCAGCAGCTCGAAGACTGGGACGGATAAAGAAAAACTGTTTTTT. It codes for CASSSKTGTDKEKLFF. V is TRBV5-1 and J is TRBJ1-4, with D tentatively TRBD1 (5 bases). The V and J ends lost 3 bases and 8 bases respectively, with 20 bases between them. CDR1 SGHRS and CDR2 YFSETQ come from the germline V gene. The CDR3 runs 16 residues. Full variable domain (outside the CDR3, taken from reference TRBV5-1 and TRBJ1-4): KAGVTQTPRYLIKTRGQQVTLSCSPISGHRSVSWYQQTPGQGLQFLFEYFSETQRNKGNFPGRFSGRQFSNSRSEMNVSTLELGDSALYLCASSSKTGTDKEKLFFGSGTQLSVL.

This clonotype was seen ten or more times. This sequence joins TRBV29-1 and TRBJ2-7; D is unclear. Trimming removed 5 bases at V and 0 bases at J, with 8 bases between. The CDR3 is 12 amino acids. Germline V gene sequence: CDR1 SQVTM, CDR2 ANQGSEA. CDR3 sequence: CSVQPSSYEQYF. The CDR3 region has the DNA TGCAGCGTTCAGCCCAGCTCCTACGAGCAGTACTTC.

The chain couples TRBV19 to TRBJ2-1; D not certain. CDR3 length: 14 residues. V lost 6 bases and J lost 0, with 9 bases in between. Germline V CDR1 and CDR2: LNHDA, SQIVND (reference sequence). The CDR3, as DNA: TGTGCCAGTAGGGCCGGAGACTCCTACAATGAGCAGTTCTTC. It translates to CASRAGDSYNEQFF.

This clonotype was counted at least ten times. This sequence joins TRBV15 and TRBJ2-5; D uncertain. CDR1 is LNHNV and CDR2 is YYDKDF in the germline V gene (reference sequence). CDR3 length: 13 amino acids. Trimming took 3 bases from V and 5 from J, leaving 10 bases between them. CDR3 protein: CATSRDIWETQYF. DNA for the CDR3: TGTGCCACCAGCAGGGATATATGGGAGACCCAGTACTTC.

The chain has TRBV7-9 and TRBJ2-3; D might be TRBD2 (5 bases). CDR3 length: 15 amino acids. The V and J ends lost 5 bases and 3 bases respectively, with 15 bases between them. The germline V gene encodes CDR1 SEHNR and CDR2 FQNEAQ (reference sequence). The CDR3 region has the DNA TGTGCCAGCAGCCCAGCGCATCCGGGGACAGATACGCAGTATTTT. This gives the protein CASSPAHPGTDTQYF.

This clonotype has a count of ten or more. This chain uses TRBV20-1 with TRBJ2-5; the D call may be TRBD1 or TRBD2 (5 bases each). Per the germline V gene, CDR1 is DFQATT and CDR2 is SNEGSKA (reference sequence). The CDR3 covers 13 residues. With 0 bases removed from V and 3 bases from J, the gap between germline ends came to 8 bases. The CDR3 sequence is CSARDWGKETQYF. DNA for the CDR3: TGCAGTGCTAGAGACTGGGGGAAAGAGACCCAGTACTTC.

V usage is TRBV20-1 and J usage is TRBJ2-1; no clear D. Germline V gives CDR1 DFQATT, CDR2 SNEGSKA (reference sequence). The CDR3 covers 12 residues. V dropped 3 bases and J dropped 8 bases, with 11 bases sitting between them. The DNA for the CDR3 is TGCAGTGCTAGTATGGTAGAGGATGAGCAGTTCTTC. This sequence encodes CSASMVEDEQFF.

The V gene is TRBV7-2, the J gene TRBJ1-6; possibly TRBD1 for D (6 bases). The CDR3 has 15 amino acids. Looked up from germline, CDR1 is SGHTA and CDR2 is FQGNSA. V was clipped by 5 bases and J by 9 bases, with 17 bases between them. The CDR3 spells CASSISGTIPSPLHF. The DNA for the CDR3 is TGTGCCAGCAGCATATCCGGGACAATCCCTTCACCCCTCCACTTT.

Comments on this clonotype: A junction end diverges from the germline sequence, so it may reflect a read error. The chain links TRBV4-3 to TRBJ1-1, with D unresolved. CDR1 is LGHNA and CDR2 is YSLEER in the germline V gene. The CDR3 spans 14 residues. As DNA, the CDR3 is TGCGCCAGCAGCCAGTCGGGCATGAACACTGAAGCTTACTTT. Amino acid sequence: CASSQSGMNTEAYF.

Of note for this clonotype: The CDR3 end shows no conserved phenylalanine or tryptophan, and so a read error is likely. The V gene is TRBV10-3, the J gene TRBJ2-6, with D tentatively TRBD2 (6 bases). Germline CDR1 reads ENHRY; CDR2 reads SYGVKD. Trimming left V 4 bases short and J 0 bases short, with 13 bases between. The CDR3 contains 17 residues. CDR3 DNA: TGTGCCATCAGTGTCGGGGGAGGCAACTCTGGGGCCAACGTCCTGACTTTA. Protein: CAISVGGGNSGANVLTL.

The V call is TRBV12-3 or TRBV12-4, the J call TRBJ1-1; D is uncertain. V lost 5 bases and J 6 bases, leaving 16 bases between the germline ends. The length of the CDR3 is 14 residues. CDR3 protein: CASSPYQTAPEAFF. The CDR3 nucleotides read TGTGCCAGCAGTCCCTATCAAACAGCCCCTGAAGCTTTCTTT.

The table lists this clonotype with a few counts. The chain carries TRBV4-2 and TRBJ1-5; D perhaps matches TRBD1 (5 bases). This CDR3 spans 14 amino acids. The V end lost 2 bases, the J end lost 5 bases, and 10 bases lay between the germline ends. Germline V lookup: CDR1 LGHNA, CDR2 YNFKEQ. DNA of the CDR3: TGTGCCAGCAGCCAATTGGCGGGGGATCAGCCCCAGCATTTT. It is translated as CASSQLAGDQPQHF.

The table lists this clonotype with many counts. J is TRBJ2-4 and V is TRBV6-6; TRBD1 is a possible D gene (6 bases). The CDR3 consists of 15 residues. Trimming removed 5 bases from V and 1 base from J, with 12 bases in between. CDR1 is MNHNY and CDR2 is SVGAGI in the germline V gene (reference sequence). The CDR3 DNA reads as TGTGCCAGCAGTCCGGACAGCTTTGCCAAAAACATTCAGTACTTC. Translation gives CASSPDSFAKNIQYF.

The V call is TRBV10-3, the J call TRBJ1-6; D is uncertain. This CDR3 spans 14 amino acids. V was trimmed by 10 bases and J by 7 bases, leaving 17 bases between them. In germline, CDR1 is ENHRY, CDR2 SYGVKD. The CDR3 reads CATLREVKNSPLHF. The CDR3 nucleotides read TGTGCCACGCTTAGGGAGGTCAAGAATTCACCCCTCCACTTT.

The chain combines TRBV3-1 with TRBJ2-3, with D possibly matching TRBD2 (5 bases). The V end lost 0 bases, the J end lost 8 bases, and 15 bases lay between the germline ends. In germline, CDR1 is LGHDT, CDR2 YNNKEL (reference sequence). This CDR3 is built from 15 residues. The CDR3 DNA follows: TGTGCCAGCAGCCAAGAGGGGAGTGGGCCAGGTACGCAGTATTTT. Protein sequence: CASSQEGSGPGTQYF.

The gene calls are TRBV7-9 and TRBJ2-7; 7 bases map to TRBD2. This CDR3 comprises 17 residues. Trimming removed 1 base from V and 4 bases from J; junction bases left unmatched: 13. Germline V CDR1 and CDR2: SEHNR, FQNEAQ (reference sequence). The CDR3 loop is CASSLESAAGVAYEQYF. The CDR3 DNA reads as TGTGCCAGCAGCTTAGAATCGGCGGCGGGAGTAGCTTACGAGCAGTACTTC.